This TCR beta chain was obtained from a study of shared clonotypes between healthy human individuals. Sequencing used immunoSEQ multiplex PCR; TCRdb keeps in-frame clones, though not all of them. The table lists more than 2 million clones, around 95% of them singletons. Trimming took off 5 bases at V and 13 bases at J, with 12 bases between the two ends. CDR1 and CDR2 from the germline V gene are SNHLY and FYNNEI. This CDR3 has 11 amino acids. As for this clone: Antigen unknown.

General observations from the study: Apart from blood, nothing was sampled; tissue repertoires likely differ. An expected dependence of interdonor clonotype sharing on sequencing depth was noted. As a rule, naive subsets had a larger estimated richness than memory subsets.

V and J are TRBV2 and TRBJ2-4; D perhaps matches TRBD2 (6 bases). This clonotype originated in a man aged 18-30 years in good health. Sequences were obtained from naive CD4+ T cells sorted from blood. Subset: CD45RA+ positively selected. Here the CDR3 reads CASSIREQQYF. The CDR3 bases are TGTGCCAGCAGTATCCGGGAGCAACAGTACTTC.